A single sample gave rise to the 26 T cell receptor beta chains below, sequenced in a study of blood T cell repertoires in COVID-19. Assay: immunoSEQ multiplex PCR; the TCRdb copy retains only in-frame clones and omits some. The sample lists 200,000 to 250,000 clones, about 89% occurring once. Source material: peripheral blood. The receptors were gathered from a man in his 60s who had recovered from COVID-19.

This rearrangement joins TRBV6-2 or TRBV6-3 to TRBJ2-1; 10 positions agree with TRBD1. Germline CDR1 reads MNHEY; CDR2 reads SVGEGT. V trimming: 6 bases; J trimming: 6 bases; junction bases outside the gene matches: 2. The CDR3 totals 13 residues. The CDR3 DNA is TGTGCCAGCAGCCGGACAGGGGGCAATGAGCAGTTCTTC. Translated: CASSRTGGNEQFF.

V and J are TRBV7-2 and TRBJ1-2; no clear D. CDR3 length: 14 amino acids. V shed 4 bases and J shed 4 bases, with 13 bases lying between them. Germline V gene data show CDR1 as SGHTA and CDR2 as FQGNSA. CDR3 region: CASSYFRTSYGYTF. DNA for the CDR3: TGTGCCAGCAGCTATTTCCGGACTAGCTATGGCTACACCTTC.

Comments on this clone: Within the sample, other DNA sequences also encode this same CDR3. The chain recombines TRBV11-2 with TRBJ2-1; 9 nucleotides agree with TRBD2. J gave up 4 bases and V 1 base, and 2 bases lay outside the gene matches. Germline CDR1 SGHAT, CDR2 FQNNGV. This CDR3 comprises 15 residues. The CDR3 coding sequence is TGTGCCAGCAGCTTAGTAGCGGGGGAATACAATGAGCAGTTCTTC. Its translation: CASSLVAGEYNEQFF.

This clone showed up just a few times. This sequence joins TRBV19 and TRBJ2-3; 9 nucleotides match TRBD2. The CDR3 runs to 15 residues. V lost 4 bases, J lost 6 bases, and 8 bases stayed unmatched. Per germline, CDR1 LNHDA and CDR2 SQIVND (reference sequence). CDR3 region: CASSTPGLAYDTQYF. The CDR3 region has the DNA TGTGCCAGTAGTACGCCGGGACTAGCATATGATACGCAGTATTTT. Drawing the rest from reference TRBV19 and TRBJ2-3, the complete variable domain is DGGITQSPKYLFRKEGQNVTLSCEQNLNHDAMYWYRQDPGQGLRLIYYSQIVNDFQKGDIAEGYSVSREKKESFPLTVTSAQKNPTAFYLCASSTPGLAYDTQYFGPGTRLTVL.

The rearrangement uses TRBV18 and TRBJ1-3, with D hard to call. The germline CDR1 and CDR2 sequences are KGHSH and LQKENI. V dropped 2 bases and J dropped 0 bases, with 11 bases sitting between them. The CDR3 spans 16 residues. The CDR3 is CASSPSGLLSGNTIYF. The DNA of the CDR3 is TGTGCCAGCTCACCAAGTGGACTGCTCTCTGGAAACACCATATATTTT.

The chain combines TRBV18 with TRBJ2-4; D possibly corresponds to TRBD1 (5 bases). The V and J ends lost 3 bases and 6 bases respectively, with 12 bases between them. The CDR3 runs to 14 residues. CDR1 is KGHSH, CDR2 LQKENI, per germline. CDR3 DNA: TGTGCCAGCTCACCGAAGGACATAGGAAACATTCAGTACTTC. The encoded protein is CASSPKDIGNIQYF.

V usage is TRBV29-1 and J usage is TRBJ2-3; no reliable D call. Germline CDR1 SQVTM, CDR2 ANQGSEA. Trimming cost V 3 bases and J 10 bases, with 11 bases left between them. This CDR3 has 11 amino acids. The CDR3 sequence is CSVDPGVPQYF. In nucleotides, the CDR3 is TGCAGCGTTGACCCCGGTGTCCCGCAGTATTTT.

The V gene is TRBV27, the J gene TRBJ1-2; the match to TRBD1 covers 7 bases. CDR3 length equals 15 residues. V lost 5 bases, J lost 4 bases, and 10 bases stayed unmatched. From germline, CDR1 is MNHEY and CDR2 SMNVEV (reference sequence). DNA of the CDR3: TGTGCCAGCAGTCCCAGGGGGAGAGAGAGCTATGGCTACACCTTC. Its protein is CASSPRGRESYGYTF.

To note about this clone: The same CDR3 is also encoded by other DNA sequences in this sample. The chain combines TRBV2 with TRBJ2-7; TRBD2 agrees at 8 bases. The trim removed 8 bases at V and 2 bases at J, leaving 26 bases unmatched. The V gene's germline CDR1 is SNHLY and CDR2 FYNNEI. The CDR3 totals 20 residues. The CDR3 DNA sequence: TGTGCCAGCGGCGGGGGGTGTTGGGGGGGCTGGTTGCCTTCTACCTACGAGCAGTACTTC. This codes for CASGGGCWGGWLPSTYEQYF.

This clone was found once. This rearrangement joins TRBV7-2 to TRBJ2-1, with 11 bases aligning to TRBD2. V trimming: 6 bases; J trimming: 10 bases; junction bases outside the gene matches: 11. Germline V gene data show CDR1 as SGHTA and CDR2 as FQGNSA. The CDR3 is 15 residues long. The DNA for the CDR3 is TGTGCCAGCAGTAGAATTAGCGGGAGGGTCGGGGAGCAGTTCTTC. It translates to CASSRISGRVGEQFF.

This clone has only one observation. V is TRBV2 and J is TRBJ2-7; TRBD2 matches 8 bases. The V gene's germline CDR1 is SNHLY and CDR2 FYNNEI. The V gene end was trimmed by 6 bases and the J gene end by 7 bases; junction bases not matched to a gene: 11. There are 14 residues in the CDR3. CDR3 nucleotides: TGTGCCAGCAGGAGCGTCGGGGGGGCTGGGGAGCAGTACTTC. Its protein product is CASRSVGGAGEQYF.

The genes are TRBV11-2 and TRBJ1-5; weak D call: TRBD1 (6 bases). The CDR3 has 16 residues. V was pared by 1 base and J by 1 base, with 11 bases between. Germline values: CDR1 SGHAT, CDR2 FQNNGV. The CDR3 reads CASSLGDRSSNQPQHF. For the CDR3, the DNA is TGTGCCAGCAGCTTAGGAGACAGGTCGAGCAATCAGCCCCAGCATTTT.

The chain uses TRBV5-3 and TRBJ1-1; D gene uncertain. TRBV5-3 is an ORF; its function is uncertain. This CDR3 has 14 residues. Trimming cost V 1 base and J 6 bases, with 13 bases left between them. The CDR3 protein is CARSLLVELAEAFF. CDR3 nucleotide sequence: TGTGCCAGAAGCTTGTTGGTGGAGTTAGCTGAAGCTTTCTTT.

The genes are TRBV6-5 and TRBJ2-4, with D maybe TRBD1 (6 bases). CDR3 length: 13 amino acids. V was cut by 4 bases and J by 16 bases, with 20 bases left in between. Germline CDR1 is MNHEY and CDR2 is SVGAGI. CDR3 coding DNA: TGTGCCAGCAGTTCCACTCCACAGGGTCTTACATACTTC. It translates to CASSSTPQGLTYF.

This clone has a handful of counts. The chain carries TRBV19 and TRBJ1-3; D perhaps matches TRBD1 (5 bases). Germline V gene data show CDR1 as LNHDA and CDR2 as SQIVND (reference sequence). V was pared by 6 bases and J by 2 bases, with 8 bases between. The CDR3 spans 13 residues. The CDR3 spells CASSRGAGNTIYF. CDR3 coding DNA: TGTGCCAGTAGCCGGGGGGCTGGAAACACCATATATTTT.

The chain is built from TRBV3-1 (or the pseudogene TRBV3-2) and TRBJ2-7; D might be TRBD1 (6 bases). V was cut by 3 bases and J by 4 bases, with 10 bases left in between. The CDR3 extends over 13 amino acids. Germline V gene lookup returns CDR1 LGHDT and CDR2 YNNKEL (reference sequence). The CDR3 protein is CASSHRGGYEQYF. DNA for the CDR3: TGTGCCAGCAGCCACAGGGGCGGATACGAGCAGTACTTC.

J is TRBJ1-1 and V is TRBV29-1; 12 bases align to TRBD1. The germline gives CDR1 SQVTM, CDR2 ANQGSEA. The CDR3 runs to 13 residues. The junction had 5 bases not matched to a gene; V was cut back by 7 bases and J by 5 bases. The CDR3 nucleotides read TGCAGCGGGGGACAGGGGGCGGGTACTGAAGCTTTCTTT. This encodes CSGGQGAGTEAFF.

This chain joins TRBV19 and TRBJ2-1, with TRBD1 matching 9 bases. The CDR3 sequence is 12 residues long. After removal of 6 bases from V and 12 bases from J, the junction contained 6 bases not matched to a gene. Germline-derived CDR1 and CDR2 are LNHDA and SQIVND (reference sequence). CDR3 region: CASRGDREWQFF. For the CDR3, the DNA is TGTGCCAGTAGGGGGGACAGGGAATGGCAGTTCTTC.

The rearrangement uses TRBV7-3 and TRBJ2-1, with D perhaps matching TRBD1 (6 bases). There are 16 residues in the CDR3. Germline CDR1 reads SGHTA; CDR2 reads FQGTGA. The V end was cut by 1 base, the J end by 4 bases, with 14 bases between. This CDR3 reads CASSLNRDLPYNEQFF. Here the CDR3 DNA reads TGTGCCAGCAGCTTAAACAGGGATCTCCCGTACAATGAGCAGTTCTTC.

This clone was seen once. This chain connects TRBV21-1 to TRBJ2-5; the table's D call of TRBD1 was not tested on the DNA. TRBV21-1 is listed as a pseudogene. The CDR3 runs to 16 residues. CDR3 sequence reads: CASSKEGVADKETQYF. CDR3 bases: TGTGCCAGCAGCAAAGAAGGGGTGGCGGACAAAGAGACCCAGTACTTC.

CDR3 sequence: CASRPNGGGETQYF. The CDR3 DNA is TGTGCCAGCAGACCCAACGGGGGAGGGGAGACCCAGTACTTC. The rearrangement joins TRBV3-1 (or the pseudogene TRBV3-2) to TRBJ2-5; TRBD2 aligns across 7 bases. This CDR3 has 14 amino acids. The ends lost 6 bases at V and 5 bases at J; junction bases unmatched: 9. Germline V gene sequence: CDR1 LGHDT, CDR2 YNNKEL (reference sequence).

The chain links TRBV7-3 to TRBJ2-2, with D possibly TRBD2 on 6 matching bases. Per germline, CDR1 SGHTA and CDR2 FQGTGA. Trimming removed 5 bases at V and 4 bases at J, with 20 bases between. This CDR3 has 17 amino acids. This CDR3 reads CASSPTPAGGFTGELFF. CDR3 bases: TGTGCCAGCAGCCCCACCCCAGCGGGCGGCTTCACCGGGGAGCTGTTTTTT.

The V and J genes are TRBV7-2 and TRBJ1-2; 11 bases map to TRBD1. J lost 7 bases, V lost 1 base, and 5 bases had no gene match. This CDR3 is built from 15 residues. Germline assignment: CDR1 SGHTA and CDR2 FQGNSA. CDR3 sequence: CASSLGGTGGVGYTF. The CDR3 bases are TGTGCCAGCAGCTTAGGTGGGACAGGGGGAGTTGGCTACACCTTC.

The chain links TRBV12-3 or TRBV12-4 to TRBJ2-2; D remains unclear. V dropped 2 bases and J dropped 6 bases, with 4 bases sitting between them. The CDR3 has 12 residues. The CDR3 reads CASSLRAGELFF. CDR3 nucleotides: TGTGCCAGCAGTTTAAGAGCCGGGGAGCTGTTTTTT.

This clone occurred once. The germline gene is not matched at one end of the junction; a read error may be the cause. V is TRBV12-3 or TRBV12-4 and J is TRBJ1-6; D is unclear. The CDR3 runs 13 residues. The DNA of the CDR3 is TGTGCCAGCAATTTAGGGAGTAATTCACCCCTCCACTTT. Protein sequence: CASNLGSNSPLHF.

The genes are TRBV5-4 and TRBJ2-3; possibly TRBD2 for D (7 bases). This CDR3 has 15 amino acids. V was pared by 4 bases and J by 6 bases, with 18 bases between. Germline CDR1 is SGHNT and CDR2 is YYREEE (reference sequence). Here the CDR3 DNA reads TGTGCCAGCAGCCGCCGGAGGGGGGGCCCGGATACGCAGTATTTT. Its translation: CASSRRRGGPDTQYF.